A selection of T cell receptor beta chains follows, all from one sample in a study of cytomegalovirus exposure and HLA in healthy donors. Sequencing was performed with immunoSEQ multiplex PCR; in TCRdb, only in-frame clones are kept and a portion is missing. The sample lists approximately 120,000 clones; around 75% were seen once. The specimen was PBMCs. All receptors come from a young man in good health and CMV-seronegative. The CDR3 runs from the conserved cysteine through the conserved F or W. A D gene is named only where the DNA matches it firmly. Rows may omit the clone size; those that give it use once, few, many or a size class.

>TRBV7-3|TRBJ2-1|-|-
CASSFGQGGNEQFF
TGTGCCAGCAGCTTCGGACAGGGAGGGAATGAGCAGTTCTTC
>TRBV30|TRBJ2-1|TRBD2|-
CAWAPWGGGGNEQFF
TGTGCCTGGGCACCTTGGGGGGGAGGTGGCAATGAGCAGTTCTTC
>TRBV6-1|TRBJ1-5|-|-
CASSERGVINQPQHF
TGTGCCAGCAGTGAACGGGGAGTAATCAATCAGCCCCAGCATTTT
>TRBV28|TRBJ1-1|TRBD1|few
CASSSPTGGRPEAFF
TGTGCCAGCAGTTCCCCTACAGGGGGCCGACCCGAAGCTTTCTTT
>TRBV11-2|TRBJ1-1|TRBD1|-
CASSLGLWRTGRFTEAFF
TGTGCCAGCAGCTTAGGGTTGTGGAGGACAGGGAGGTTCACTGAAGCTTTCTTT
>TRBV5-4|TRBJ1-1|-|-
CASSLPGSMNTEAFF
TGTGCCAGCAGCTTGCCAGGATCTATGAACACTGAAGCTTTCTTT
>TRBV4-1|TRBJ2-7|-|-
CASSQDRVLRGAIYEQYF
TGCGCCAGCAGCCAAGATCGAGTCCTACGGGGAGCGATCTACGAGCAGTACTTC
>TRBV2|TRBJ2-3|TRBD2|-
CASSELAGLSTQYF
TGTGCCAGCAGTGAACTAGCGGGGTTAAGTACGCAGTATTTT
>TRBV30|TRBJ2-7|TRBD1|-
CAWDQGAYEQYF
TGTGCCTGGGATCAGGGGGCCTACGAGCAGTACTTC
>TRBV5-4|TRBJ1-4|-|-
CASSPAQSVNEKLFF
TGTGCCAGCAGCCCGGCACAGTCAGTTAATGAAAAACTGTTTTTT
>TRBV5-6|TRBJ2-7|TRBD2|-
CASSLDAYWGGFEQYF
TGTGCCAGCAGCTTGGATGCGTATTGGGGAGGGTTCGAGCAGTACTTC
>TRBV7-3|TRBJ2-5|-|-
CASSSTGKETQYF
TGTGCCAGCAGCTCCACAGGGAAGGAGACCCAGTACTTC
>TRBV19|TRBJ2-3|TRBD2|-
CASRISGGGTDTQYF
TGTGCCAGTAGAATTAGCGGGGGCGGGACAGATACGCAGTATTTT
>TRBV19|TRBJ2-7|-|-
CASSSHSYEQYF
TGTGCCAGTAGTAGTCACTCCTACGAGCAGTACTTC
>TRBV7-2|TRBJ2-3|TRBD2|-
CASSRLAERSTDTQYF
TGTGCCAGCAGCAGACTAGCGGAGAGGAGTACAGATACGCAGTATTTT
>TRBV7-2|TRBJ2-2|-|-
CASSVRAPPNTGELFF
TGTGCCAGCTCAGTCAGGGCCCCACCGAACACCGGGGAGCTGTTTTTT
>TRBV7-8|TRBJ1-5|-|-
CASSLASWGQGRNQPQHF
TGTGCCAGCAGCTTAGCCTCCTGGGGGCAGGGGCGCAATCAGCCCCAGCATTTT
>TRBV25-1|TRBJ1-2|TRBD1|few
CASSDRGYGYTF
TGTGCCAGCAGTGACAGGGGGTATGGCTACACCTTC
>TRBV27|TRBJ2-3|-|-
CASSFQTQRPTRWDDDTQYF
TGTGCCAGCAGTTTTCAGACCCAACGTCCGACTAGATGGGATGACGATACGCAGTATTTT
>TRBV19|TRBJ2-5|-|-
CASSFNGQETQYF
TGTGCCAGTAGTTTTAACGGGCAAGAGACCCAGTACTTC
>TRBV7-8|TRBJ2-3|TRBD2|-
CASSVRTRGLADTQYF
TGTGCCAGCAGCGTTAGGACTAGAGGGCTAGCAGATACGCAGTATTTT
>TRBV10-1|TRBJ1-5|-|-
CASSESGRDSNQPQHF
TGCGCCAGCAGTGAGTCGGGCAGAGATAGCAATCAGCCCCAGCATTTT
>TRBV2|TRBJ1-1|TRBD1|once
CASSTDREAMNTEAFF
TGTGCCAGCAGTACAGACAGGGAGGCTATGAACACTGAAGCTTTCTTT
>TRBV7-3|TRBJ2-7|-|-
CASSLNGYEQYF
TGTGCCAGCAGCTTAAACGGGTACGAGCAGTACTTC
>TRBV6-4|TRBJ2-2|-|-
CASSDLRGGELFF
TGTGCCAGCAGTGACCTTAGGGGAGGGGAGCTGTTTTTT
>TRBV27|TRBJ2-1|TRBD1|-
CASSLSQGVNYNEQFF
TGTGCCAGCAGTTTATCGCAGGGGGTCAACTACAATGAGCAGTTCTTC
>TRBV7-6|TRBJ2-3|TRBD2|-
CASSELSGRVADTQYF
TGTGCCAGCAGCGAACTTAGCGGGAGGGTAGCAGATACGCAGTATTTT
>TRBV6-5|TRBJ1-6|-|few
CASGRGGGWSLHF
TGTGCCAGCGGCAGGGGCGGGGGATGGTCCCTCCACTTT
>TRBV28|TRBJ1-6|TRBD1|-
CASRGGGQGTSPLHF
TGTGCCAGCAGAGGGGGGGGACAGGGGACTTCACCCCTCCACTTT
>TRBV5-1|TRBJ2-7|-|-
CASSLETTRYEQYF
TGCGCCAGCAGCTTGGAGACTACCCGATACGAGCAGTACTTC